The 28 T cell receptor beta chains below come from one sample, sequenced in a study of beta chain features in type 1 diabetes. The authors reverse transcribed all of the isolated RNA, so sequencing captured expressed TCRB transcripts. Measured with immunoSEQ multiplex PCR; TCRdb has only the in-frame clones, and not every one. The sample yields 390,000 or so clones, 14% seen once. The sequencing input was naive CD4+ T cells from blood. Receptor source: a man aged 25 to 40 in good health.

The V call is TRBV7-2, the J call TRBJ2-6, with a weak D call TRBD1 (5 bases). V was trimmed by 5 bases and J by 0 bases, leaving 8 bases between them. The germline V gene has CDR1 SGHTA and CDR2 FQGNSA. The CDR3 is made up of 15 amino acids. The DNA of the CDR3 is TGTGCCAGCAGCATCAGGGTCTCTGGGGCCAACGTCCTGACTTTC. This sequence encodes CASSIRVSGANVLTF.

This clone has a handful of counts. This chain links TRBV30 with TRBJ2-1; 9 bases fit TRBD2. CDR1 and CDR2 (germline): GTSNPN, SVGIG (reference sequence). The ends lost 4 bases at V and 0 bases at J; junction bases unmatched: 16. The length of the CDR3 is 19 residues. DNA of the CDR3: TGTGCCTGGACTCTCACCCGGGCTAGCGGGACAAGCTCCTACAATGAGCAGTTCTTC. It translates to CAWTLTRASGTSSYNEQFF.

This clone was detected a few times. At one boundary the junction diverges from the germline segment, which might be a read error. The chain uses TRBV7-9 and TRBJ2-4, with 8 bases matching TRBD2. Germline CDR1 is SEHNR and CDR2 is FQNEAQ (reference sequence). The CDR3 is made up of 13 amino acids. Written as DNA, the CDR3 is TGTGCCAGCACCTTAACGGGGGGGCCCCCCCAGTACTTC. This codes for CASTLTGGPPQYF. Together with reference TRBV7-9 and TRBJ2-4, the CDR3 gives the full variable domain: DTGVSQNPRHKITKRGQNVTFRCDPISEHNRLYWYRQTLGQGPEFLTYFQNEAQLEKSRLLSDRFSAERPKGSFSTLEIQRTEQGDSAMYLCASTLTGGPPQYFGAGTRLSVL.

The rearrangement links TRBV11-2 to TRBJ2-5; D unresolved. V lost 1 base, J lost 1 base, and 10 bases lay in between. Germline CDR1 and CDR2: SGHAT and FQNNGV. The CDR3 length is 15 residues. CDR3 sequence: CASSLVVAVQETQYF. The CDR3 DNA is TGTGCCAGCAGCTTAGTTGTGGCGGTCCAAGAGACCCAGTACTTC.

This clone has a handful of counts. This chain uses TRBV5-1 with TRBJ2-7; tentatively, D is TRBD2 (6 bases). The V gene's germline CDR1 is SGHRS and CDR2 YFSETQ. Trimming took 4 bases from V and 0 from J, leaving 14 bases between them. This CDR3 is 15 amino acids long. CDR3 sequence reads: CASSQGTSLSYEQYF. CDR3 in DNA: TGCGCCAGCAGCCAAGGGACTTCTCTCTCCTACGAGCAGTACTTC.

The CDR3 loop is CASRRGTVQETQYF. The DNA for the CDR3 is TGTGCCAGCAGACGCGGGACAGTCCAAGAGACCCAGTACTTC. The chain combines TRBV6-5 with TRBJ2-5, with D tentatively TRBD1 (7 bases). With 6 bases removed from V and 1 base from J, the gap between germline ends came to 12 bases. CDR3 length: 14 amino acids. CDR1 and CDR2 from the germline V gene are MNHEY and SVGAGI.

The sample holds a few counts of this clone. The CDR3 DNA is TGTGCCAGCAGCTCCCCCGGGGGTACGCAGTATTTT. Translation: CASSSPGGTQYF. V usage is TRBV5-6 and J usage is TRBJ2-3; perhaps TRBD2 as D (6 bases). Germline CDR1 is SGHDT and CDR2 is YYEEEE. Deletions cut 3 bases from V and 8 bases from J, with 10 bases between. The CDR3 is 12 amino acids.

The chain joins TRBV27 to TRBJ2-3; TRBD1 matches at 10 bases. The CDR3 length is 15 residues. V lost 4 bases, J lost 5 bases, and 6 bases stayed unmatched. In germline, CDR1 is MNHEY, CDR2 SMNVEV (reference sequence). The CDR3 DNA reads TGTGCCAGCAGTTCCTGGACAGGGGGGCTAGATACGCAGTATTTT. Protein: CASSSWTGGLDTQYF.

The chain recombines TRBV11-2 with TRBJ1-1; D gene ambiguous. Germline V gene data show CDR1 as SGHAT and CDR2 as FQNNGV. The CDR3 covers 11 residues. V lost 5 bases, J lost 5 bases, and 6 bases lay in between. This chain's CDR3 is CASSARTEAFF. In DNA, the CDR3 is TGTGCCAGCAGCGCCCGGACTGAAGCTTTCTTT. Full variable domain (missing parts from reference TRBV11-2 and TRBJ1-1): EAGVAQSPRYKIIEKRQSVAFWCNPISGHATLYWYQQILGQGPKLLIQFQNNGVVDDSQLPKDRFSAERLKGVDSTLKIQPAKLEDSAVYLCASSARTEAFFGQGTRLTVV.

In this sample, this clone turned up many times. V is TRBV5-1 and J is TRBJ2-5, with D uncertain. The CDR3 is 11 amino acids. Trimming stripped 3 bases from V and 3 bases from J, with 3 bases between. Germline lookup yields CDR1 SGHRS and CDR2 YFSETQ. The CDR3 spells CASSYEETQYF. As DNA, the CDR3 is TGCGCCAGCAGCTATGAAGAGACCCAGTACTTC.

Only a few counts were recorded for this clone. The chain carries TRBV9 and TRBJ2-1; unclear D gene. V was trimmed by 4 bases and J by 6 bases, leaving 8 bases between them. This CDR3 spans 12 amino acids. CDR1 is SGDLS, CDR2 YYNGEE, per germline. The chain's CDR3 is CASSPTPNEQFF. Written as DNA, the CDR3 is TGTGCCAGCAGCCCCACCCCCAATGAGCAGTTCTTC.

The gene calls are TRBV6-1 and TRBJ2-3, with 10 bases that match TRBD2. The germline V gene has CDR1 MNHNS and CDR2 SASEGT. Trimming took 2 bases from V and 2 from J; bases not matched to a gene: 10. The CDR3 contains 18 residues. CDR3 region: CASSENNVGLANTDTQYF. The CDR3 region has the DNA TGTGCCAGCAGTGAAAATAATGTGGGACTAGCGAACACAGATACGCAGTATTTT.

V is TRBV4-1 and J is TRBJ2-1; D is uncertain. This CDR3 contains 15 residues. From germline, CDR1 is MGHRA and CDR2 YSYEKL. V lost 0 bases, J lost 12 bases, and 18 bases lay in between. The CDR3 here is CASSQDSRPFGGQFF. The CDR3 DNA follows: TGCGCCAGCAGCCAAGATTCTAGACCGTTTGGTGGGCAGTTCTTC.

This rearrangement joins TRBV9 to TRBJ2-5; D remains unclear. The V end lost 0 bases, the J end lost 2 bases, and 11 bases lay between the germline ends. Germline loops: CDR1 SGDLS, CDR2 YYNGEE. This CDR3 has 15 amino acids. The CDR3 region has the DNA TGTGCCAGCAGCGTAGCTCTGGCGGTTCAAGAGACCCAGTACTTC. It codes for CASSVALAVQETQYF.

This clone appeared many times. The rearrangement joins TRBV29-1 to TRBJ2-3; 7 bases are a match to TRBD1. Germline V gene sequence: CDR1 SQVTM, CDR2 ANQGSEA. The CDR3 loop spans 15 amino acids. The J segment lost 6 bases and the V segment lost 3 bases, leaving 12 bases of the junction unmatched. The CDR3 DNA is TGCAGCGTTGATACGACAGGGATGGTGACTGATACGCAGTATTTT. It is translated as CSVDTTGMVTDTQYF.

V gene TRBV9 combines with J gene TRBJ1-5; no firm D call. With 0 bases removed from V and 2 bases from J, the gap between germline ends came to 9 bases. The germline CDR1 and CDR2 sequences are SGDLS and YYNGEE. The length of the CDR3 is 15 residues. The CDR3 here is CASSVGGGGNQPQHF. CDR3 coding DNA: TGTGCCAGCAGCGTAGGAGGCGGCGGCAATCAGCCCCAGCATTTT. Drawing the rest from reference TRBV9 and TRBJ1-5, the complete variable domain is DSGVTQTPKHLITATGQRVTLRCSPRSGDLSVYWYQQSLDQGLQFLIQYYNGEERAKGNILERFSAQQFPDLHSELNLSSLELGDSALYFCASSVGGGGNQPQHFGDGTRLSIL.

The table lists this clone with a few counts. V gene TRBV15 combines with J gene TRBJ2-1; D is undetermined. The CDR3 spans 15 residues. In germline, CDR1 is LNHNV, CDR2 YYDKDF (reference sequence). V was shortened by 0 bases and J by 1 base, with 7 bases between the two germline ends. This CDR3 is CATSRDGVSYNEQFF. As DNA, the CDR3 is TGTGCCACCAGCAGAGATGGCGTATCCTACAATGAGCAGTTCTTC.

The chain employs TRBV6-5 and TRBJ2-4; tentative D call: TRBD1 (5 bases). Trimming took off 2 bases at V and 12 bases at J, with 14 bases between the two ends. CDR1 is MNHEY, CDR2 SVGAGI, per germline. The CDR3 is 13 amino acids. The CDR3, as DNA: TGTGCCAGCAGTTACGGACACGCAACTAATCAGTACTTC. Protein sequence: CASSYGHATNQYF.

In this sample, this clone turned up a few times. The CDR3 DNA sequence: TGTGCCAGCAGCGTATCGGGTGTAGGCGGGAAAGAGACCCAGTACTTC. It codes for CASSVSGVGGKETQYF. The rearrangement joins TRBV9 to TRBJ2-5, with D possibly matching TRBD2 (6 bases). Trimming took off 1 base at V and 3 bases at J, with 16 bases between the two ends. The germline V gene encodes CDR1 SGDLS and CDR2 YYNGEE. This CDR3 region has 16 residues.

The J gene is TRBJ2-7, the V gene TRBV20-1, with D unresolved. Trimming removed 5 bases from V and 4 bases from J, with 9 bases in between. The CDR3 extends over 11 amino acids. The germline gives CDR1 DFQATT, CDR2 SNEGSKA (reference sequence). The CDR3 nucleotides are TGCAGTGCTCGAGCAGAATACGAGCAGTACGTC. Its protein is CSARAEYEQYV.

This clone was detected a few times. The V call is TRBV7-2, the J call TRBJ2-2; D ambiguous. Germline assignment: CDR1 SGHTA and CDR2 FQGNSA. This CDR3 is built from 13 residues. V was cut by 1 base and J by 6 bases, with 6 bases left in between. The CDR3 coding sequence is TGTGCCAGCAGCTTAGTCGGCCCCGGGGAGCTGTTTTTT. It translates to CASSLVGPGELFF.

CDR3 sequence reads: CASSRDRYNEQFF. CDR3 coding DNA: TGTGCCAGCAGCCGGGACAGGTACAATGAGCAGTTCTTC. The chain carries TRBV14 and TRBJ2-1; 8 bases are a match to TRBD1. This CDR3 spans 13 amino acids. Germline V gives CDR1 SGHDN, CDR2 FVKESK. Trimming took 4 bases from V and 4 from J; bases not matched to a gene: 0.

V and J are TRBV30 and TRBJ2-5; 11 bases are a match to TRBD2. The junction had 5 bases not matched to a gene; V was cut back by 6 bases and J by 2 bases. This CDR3 spans 14 amino acids. Germline V CDR1 and CDR2: GTSNPN, SVGIG (reference sequence). CDR3 region: CACTSGGFQETQYF. CDR3 nucleotides: TGTGCCTGCACTAGCGGGGGATTTCAAGAGACCCAGTACTTC.

This clone was seen only once. The chain carries TRBV29-1 and TRBJ1-3, with TRBD1 as a possible D gene (5 bases). The CDR3 loop spans 11 amino acids. The germline V gene encodes CDR1 SQVTM and CDR2 ANQGSEA. The V and J ends lost 4 bases and 5 bases respectively, with 6 bases between them. The CDR3 here is CSVGQRNTIYF. CDR3 in DNA: TGCAGCGTTGGACAGAGAAACACCATATATTTT.

The chain has TRBV5-4 and TRBJ2-1; 10 bases line up with TRBD2. The CDR3 runs to 16 residues. V trimming: 0 bases; J trimming: 3 bases; junction bases outside the gene matches: 3. Germline assignment: CDR1 SGHNT and CDR2 YYREEE (reference sequence). The CDR3 nucleotides are TGTGCCAGCAGCTTGGCTAGCGGGGGATTCTACAATGAGCAGTTCTTC. It encodes CASSLASGGFYNEQFF. Combining the CDR3 with reference TRBV5-4 and TRBJ2-1 gives the whole variable domain ETGVTQSPTHLIKTRGQQVTLRCSSQSGHNTVSWYQQALGQGPQFIFQYYREEENGRGNFPPRFSGLQFPNYSSELNVNALELDDSALYLCASSLASGGFYNEQFFGPGTRLTVL.

Notes on this clone: Additional DNA sequences in this sample encode the identical CDR3. V gene TRBV7-2 combines with J gene TRBJ1-2; unclear D gene. V gave up 1 base and J gave up 5 bases, with 5 bases separating them. CDR3 length: 12 residues. From germline, CDR1 is SGHTA and CDR2 FQGNSA. Here the CDR3 reads CASSLGTYGYTF. DNA of the CDR3: TGTGCCAGCAGCTTAGGCACGTATGGCTACACCTTC.

This clone was counted only a few times. The chain has TRBV20-1 and TRBJ2-7, with D possibly being TRBD1 or TRBD2 (5 bases each). Trimming pared 7 bases from V and 4 bases from J, leaving 11 bases between. The CDR3 has 11 residues. Germline CDR1 and CDR2: DFQATT and SNEGSKA (reference sequence). The CDR3 sequence: CSVWGYYEQYF. DNA of the CDR3: TGCAGTGTTTGGGGGTATTACGAGCAGTACTTC.

The chain couples TRBV5-1 to TRBJ2-1, with D possibly matching TRBD2 (7 bases). The CDR3 extends over 15 amino acids. CDR1 is SGHRS, CDR2 YFSETQ, per germline. V dropped 2 bases and J dropped 9 bases, with 18 bases sitting between them. The CDR3 sequence: CASSFGRGGISEQFF. The DNA for the CDR3 is TGCGCCAGCAGCTTCGGCAGGGGAGGGATCTCTGAGCAGTTCTTC.